A selection of T cell receptor beta chains follows, all from one sample in a study of T cell repertoires in cytomegalovirus infection. TCRdb ran MiXCR on the reads and lists one entry per CDR3 protein. The repertoire consists of around 260,000 distinct CDR3 sequences, with approximately 9% occurring once and the leading ten covering about 14%. Material: PBMCs. The receptors were gathered from a human donor in good health (CMV status not recorded). Some clones in this sample may be carry-over from other donors' samples. CDR3s leave out the opening cysteine and the closing phenylalanine or tryptophan.

j_call | v_call | cdr3_aa
TRBJ2-7 | TRBV29-1 | SAWGGAGHEQY
TRBJ1-5 | TRBV2 | ASKDSLGQPQH
TRBJ2-6 | TRBV7-9 | ASRTNSGANVLT
TRBJ1-2 | TRBV5-6 | ASSHGQGDGYT
TRBJ2-1 | TRBV7-3 | ASSSGLDYNEQF
TRBJ2-1 | TRBV24-1 | ATSDRVAGAYNEQF
TRBJ1-5 | TRBV28 | ASSATGQGQPQH
TRBJ1-1 | TRBV5-6 | ASSPQGVTEAF
TRBJ2-1 | TRBV7-2 | ASSPGGLGSEQF
TRBJ1-4 | TRBV7-6 | ASSPGTGGKGEKLF
TRBJ1-6 | TRBV19 | ASSTAGVVNSPLH
TRBJ2-3 | TRBV6-2/TRBV6-3 | ASSLGTGATDTQY
TRBJ2-6 | TRBV7-2 | ASSPRTGTGANVLT
TRBJ1-1 | TRBV7-8 | ASSLRDRGMNTEAF
TRBJ2-3 | TRBV7-2 | ASSLYGTDTQY
TRBJ2-3 | TRBV7-2 | ASSPPQGRRPFTDTQY
TRBJ1-3 | TRBV7-2 | ASSTSSGNTIY
TRBJ2-5 | TRBV5-1 | ASSDRTGPGTQY
TRBJ1-6 | TRBV20-1 | SARETGKNNSPLH
TRBJ2-7 | TRBV28 | ASNQGGAAQY
TRBJ1-5 | TRBV5-4 | ASSLGTGRDQPQH
TRBJ1-5 | TRBV7-2 | ASSLVGGESNQPQH
TRBJ1-1 | TRBV29-1 | SVSGLMNTEAF
TRBJ1-6 | TRBV15 | ATSIPRSPLH
TRBJ1-2 | TRBV11-3 | ASSLVTGTGGYT
TRBJ2-1 | TRBV7-7 | ASSWSQDNNEQF
TRBJ2-3 | TRBV5-1 | ASSPNHGSTDTQY
TRBJ1-2 | TRBV7-2 | ASSSLGAPEGGYT
TRBJ2-7 | TRBV5-5 | ASSWDRTYEQY
TRBJ2-4 | TRBV28 | ASSLSGGLAKNIQY
TRBJ1-4 | TRBV5-6 | ASSLNRVTNEKLF
TRBJ1-4 | TRBV12-3/TRBV12-4 | ASRLGWDNEKLF
TRBJ1-5 | TRBV19 | ASSFPGAHQPQH
TRBJ2-4 | TRBV7-8 | ASSLGTGVGNIQY
TRBJ1-2 | TRBV12-3/TRBV12-4 | ASSLVGVNYGYT
TRBJ2-2 | TRBV6-6 | ASSYSRGSNTGELF
TRBJ1-2 | TRBV5-1 | ASSLPGRLGYT
TRBJ2-7 | TRBV4-3 | ASSQAGAEQY
TRBJ1-4 | TRBV7-2 | ASSQEGNEKLF
TRBJ1-4 | TRBV7-2 | ASSFRTTNEKLF